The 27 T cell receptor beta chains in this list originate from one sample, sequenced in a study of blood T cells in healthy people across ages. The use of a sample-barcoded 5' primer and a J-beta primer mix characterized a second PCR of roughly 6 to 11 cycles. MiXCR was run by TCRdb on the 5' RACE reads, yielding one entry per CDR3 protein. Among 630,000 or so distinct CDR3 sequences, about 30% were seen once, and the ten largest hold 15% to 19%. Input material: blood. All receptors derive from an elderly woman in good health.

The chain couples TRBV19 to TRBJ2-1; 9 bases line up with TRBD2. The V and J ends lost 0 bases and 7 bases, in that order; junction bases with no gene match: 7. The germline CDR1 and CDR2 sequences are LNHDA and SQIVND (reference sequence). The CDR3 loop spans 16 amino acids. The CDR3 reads CASSIECSGGPNEQFF. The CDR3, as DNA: TGTGCCAGTAGTATAGAGTGCAGCGGGGGGCCTAATGAGCAGTTCTTC.

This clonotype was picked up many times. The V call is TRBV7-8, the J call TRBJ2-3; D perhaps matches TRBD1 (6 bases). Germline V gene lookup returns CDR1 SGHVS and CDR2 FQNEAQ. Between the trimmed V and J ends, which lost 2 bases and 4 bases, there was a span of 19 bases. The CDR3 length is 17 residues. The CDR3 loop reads CASSLTVNRVAPDTQYF. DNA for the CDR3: TGTGCCAGCAGCTTAACGGTTAACAGGGTGGCCCCAGATACGCAGTATTTT.

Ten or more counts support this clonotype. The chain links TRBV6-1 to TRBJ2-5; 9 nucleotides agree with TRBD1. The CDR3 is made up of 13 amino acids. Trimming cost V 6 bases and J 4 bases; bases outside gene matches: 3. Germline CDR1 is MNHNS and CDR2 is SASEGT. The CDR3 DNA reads TGTGCCAGCAGCGGGACAGGGCGAGAGACCCAGTACTTC. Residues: CASSGTGRETQYF.

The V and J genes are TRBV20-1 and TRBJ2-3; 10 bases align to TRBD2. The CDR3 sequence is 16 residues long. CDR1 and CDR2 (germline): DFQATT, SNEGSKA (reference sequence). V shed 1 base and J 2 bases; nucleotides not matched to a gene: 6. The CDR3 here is CSARGASGRNTDTQYF. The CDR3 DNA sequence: TGCAGTGCTAGAGGGGCTAGCGGGAGAAACACAGATACGCAGTATTTT.

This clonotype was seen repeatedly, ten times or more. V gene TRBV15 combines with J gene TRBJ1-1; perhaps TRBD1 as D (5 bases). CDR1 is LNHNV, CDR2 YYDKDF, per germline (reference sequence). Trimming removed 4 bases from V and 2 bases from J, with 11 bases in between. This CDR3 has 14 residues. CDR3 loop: CATSIGTVNTEAFF. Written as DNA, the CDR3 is TGTGCCACCAGCATAGGGACCGTCAACACTGAAGCTTTCTTT.

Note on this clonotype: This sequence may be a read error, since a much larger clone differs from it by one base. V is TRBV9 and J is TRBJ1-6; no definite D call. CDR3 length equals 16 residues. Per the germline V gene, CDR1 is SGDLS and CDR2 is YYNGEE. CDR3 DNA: TGTGCCATCAGCACCCCCTCTCCGGGGATGAATTCACCCCTCCACTTT. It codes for CAISTPSPGMNSPLHF.

Here the CDR3 reads CASSSPISGRSTDTQYF. DNA for the CDR3: TGTGCCAGCAGCTCCCCCATTAGCGGGAGGAGCACAGATACGCAGTATTTT. This rearrangement joins TRBV7-3 to TRBJ2-3, with TRBD2 matching 10 bases. The CDR3 has 17 amino acids. Germline loops: CDR1 SGHTA, CDR2 FQGTGA. V shed 4 bases, J shed 0 bases, and the junction held 7 bases outside the gene matches. The full variable domain, its missing parts supplied by reference TRBV7-3 and TRBJ2-3, is GAGVSQTPSNKVTEKGKYVELRCDPISGHTALYWYRQSLGQGPEFLIYFQGTGAADDSGLPNDRFFAVRPEGSVSTLKIQRTERGDSAVYLCASSSPISGRSTDTQYFGPGTRLTVL.

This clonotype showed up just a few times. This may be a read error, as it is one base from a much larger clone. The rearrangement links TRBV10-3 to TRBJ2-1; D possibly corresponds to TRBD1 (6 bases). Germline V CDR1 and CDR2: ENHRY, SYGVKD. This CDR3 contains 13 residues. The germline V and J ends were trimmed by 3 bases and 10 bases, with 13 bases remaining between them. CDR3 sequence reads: CAISEQGPHEQFF. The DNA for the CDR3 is TGTGCCATCAGTGAACAGGGCCCCCACGAGCAGTTCTTC.

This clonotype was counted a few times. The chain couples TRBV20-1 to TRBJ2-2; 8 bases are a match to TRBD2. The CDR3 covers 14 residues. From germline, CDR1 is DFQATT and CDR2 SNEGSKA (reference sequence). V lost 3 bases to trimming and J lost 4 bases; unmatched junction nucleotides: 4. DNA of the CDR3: TGCAGTGCTAGCCGGGGGGGGACCACCGGGGAGCTGTTTTTT. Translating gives CSASRGGTTGELFF.

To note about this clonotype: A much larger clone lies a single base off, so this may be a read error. The CDR3 nucleotides are TGTGCCAGCAGTTTAATGGGAGCTACTAACTATGGCTACACCTTC. Translation: CASSLMGATNYGYTF. The chain joins TRBV12-3 or TRBV12-4 to TRBJ1-2; the D is unclear. The CDR3 sequence is 15 residues long. Trimming pared 2 bases from V and 0 bases from J, leaving 10 bases between.

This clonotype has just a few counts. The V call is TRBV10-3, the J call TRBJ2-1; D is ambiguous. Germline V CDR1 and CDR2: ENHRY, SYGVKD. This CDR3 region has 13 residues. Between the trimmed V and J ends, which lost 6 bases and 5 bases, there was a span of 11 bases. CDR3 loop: CAIRGPIDNEQFF. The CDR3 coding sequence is TGTGCCATCAGAGGGCCTATAGACAATGAGCAGTTCTTC.

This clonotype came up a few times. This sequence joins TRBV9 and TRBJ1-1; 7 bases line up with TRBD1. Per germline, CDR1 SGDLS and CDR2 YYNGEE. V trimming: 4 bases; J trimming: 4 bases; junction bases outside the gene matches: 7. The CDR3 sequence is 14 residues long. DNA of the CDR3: TGTGCCAGCAGCCCAGGGGACAGCGGCACTGAAGCTTTCTTT. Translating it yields CASSPGDSGTEAFF. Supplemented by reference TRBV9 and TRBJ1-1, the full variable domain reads DSGVTQTPKHLITATGQRVTLRCSPRSGDLSVYWYQQSLDQGLQFLIQYYNGEERAKGNILERFSAQQFPDLHSELNLSSLELGDSALYFCASSPGDSGTEAFFGQGTRLTVV.

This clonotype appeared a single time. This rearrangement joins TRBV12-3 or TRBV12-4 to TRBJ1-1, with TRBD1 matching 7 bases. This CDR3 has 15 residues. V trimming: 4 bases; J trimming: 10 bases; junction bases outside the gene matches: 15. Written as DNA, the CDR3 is TGTGCCAGCAGTTCCGGTGGAGGGGGCATTGTAGGAGCTTTCTTT. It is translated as CASSSGGGGIVGAFF.

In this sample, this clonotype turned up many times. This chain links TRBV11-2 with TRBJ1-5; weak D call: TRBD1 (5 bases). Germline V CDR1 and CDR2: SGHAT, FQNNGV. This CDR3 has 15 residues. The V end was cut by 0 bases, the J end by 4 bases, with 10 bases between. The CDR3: CASSLDGAGNQPQHF. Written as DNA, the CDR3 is TGTGCCAGCAGCTTAGATGGGGCAGGGAATCAGCCCCAGCATTTT.

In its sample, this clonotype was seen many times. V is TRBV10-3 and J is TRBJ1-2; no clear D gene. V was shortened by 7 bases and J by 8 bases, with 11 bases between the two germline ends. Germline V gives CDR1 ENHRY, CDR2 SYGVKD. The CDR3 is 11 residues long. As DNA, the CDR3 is TGTGCCATCAAGGACTACACGGGCTACACCTTC. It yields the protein CAIKDYTGYTF.

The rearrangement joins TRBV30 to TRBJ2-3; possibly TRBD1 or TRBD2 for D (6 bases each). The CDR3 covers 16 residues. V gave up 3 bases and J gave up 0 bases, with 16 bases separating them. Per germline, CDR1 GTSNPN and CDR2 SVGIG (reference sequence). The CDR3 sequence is CAWSLPTGTSTDTQYF. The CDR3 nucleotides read TGTGCCTGGAGCCTTCCCACAGGGACTAGCACAGATACGCAGTATTTT.

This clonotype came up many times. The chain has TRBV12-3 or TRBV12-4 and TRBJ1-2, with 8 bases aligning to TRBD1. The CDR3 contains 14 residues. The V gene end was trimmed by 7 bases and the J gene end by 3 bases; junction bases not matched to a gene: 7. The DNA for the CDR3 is TGTGCCAGCACGCCCGACAGGGGCGACTATGGCTACACCTTC. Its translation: CASTPDRGDYGYTF.

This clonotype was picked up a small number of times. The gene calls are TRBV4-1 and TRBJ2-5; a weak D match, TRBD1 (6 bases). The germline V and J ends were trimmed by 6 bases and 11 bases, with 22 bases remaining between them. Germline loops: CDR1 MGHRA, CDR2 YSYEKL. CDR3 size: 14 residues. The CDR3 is CASSGSEGDPEQYF. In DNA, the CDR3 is TGCGCCAGCAGTGGGTCCGAGGGGGACCCTGAGCAGTACTTC.

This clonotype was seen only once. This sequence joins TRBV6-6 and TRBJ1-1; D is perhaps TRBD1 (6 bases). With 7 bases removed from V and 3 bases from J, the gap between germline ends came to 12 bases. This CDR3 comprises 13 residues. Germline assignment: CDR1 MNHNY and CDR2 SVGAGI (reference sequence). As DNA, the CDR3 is TGTGCCAGCACCGCGAACAGGGACACTGAAGCTTTCTTT. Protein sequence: CASTANRDTEAFF.

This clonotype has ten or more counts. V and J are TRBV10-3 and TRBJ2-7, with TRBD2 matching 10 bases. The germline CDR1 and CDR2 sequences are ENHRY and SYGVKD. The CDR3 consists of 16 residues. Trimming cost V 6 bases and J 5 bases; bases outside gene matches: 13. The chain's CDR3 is CAISNLAGVLNDEQYF. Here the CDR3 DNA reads TGTGCCATCAGCAACCTAGCGGGGGTGCTTAATGACGAGCAGTACTTC.

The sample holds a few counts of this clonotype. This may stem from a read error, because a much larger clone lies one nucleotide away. The CDR3 is CASSGHDWGEQFF. CDR3 in DNA: TGTGCCAGCAGCGGCCACGACTGGGGTGAGCAGTTCTTC. V usage is TRBV9 and J usage is TRBJ2-1; D not resolved. Deletions cut 3 bases from V and 9 bases from J, with 13 bases between. The CDR3 has 13 amino acids. CDR1 and CDR2 from the germline V gene are SGDLS and YYNGEE. Using reference TRBV9 and TRBJ2-1 for the parts outside the CDR3, the full variable domain is DSGVTQTPKHLITATGQRVTLRCSPRSGDLSVYWYQQSLDQGLQFLIQYYNGEERAKGNILERFSAQQFPDLHSELNLSSLELGDSALYFCASSGHDWGEQFFGPGTRLTVL.

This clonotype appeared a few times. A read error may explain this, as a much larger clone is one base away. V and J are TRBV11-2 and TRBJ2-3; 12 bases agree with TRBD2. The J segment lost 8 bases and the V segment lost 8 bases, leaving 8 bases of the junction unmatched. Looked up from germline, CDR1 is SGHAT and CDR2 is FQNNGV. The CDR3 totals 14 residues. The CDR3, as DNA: TGTGCCAGCTCTAGCGGGGGGGCCCGATGTACGCAGTATTTT. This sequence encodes CASSSGGARCTQYF.

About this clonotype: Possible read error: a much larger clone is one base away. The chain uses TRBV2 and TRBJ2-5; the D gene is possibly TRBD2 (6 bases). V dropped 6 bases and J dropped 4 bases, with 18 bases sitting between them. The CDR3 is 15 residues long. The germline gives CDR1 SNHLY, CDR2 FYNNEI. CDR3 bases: TGTGCCAGCAGCGGACTACCAACACACCCAGAGACCCAGTACTTC. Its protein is CASSGLPTHPETQYF.

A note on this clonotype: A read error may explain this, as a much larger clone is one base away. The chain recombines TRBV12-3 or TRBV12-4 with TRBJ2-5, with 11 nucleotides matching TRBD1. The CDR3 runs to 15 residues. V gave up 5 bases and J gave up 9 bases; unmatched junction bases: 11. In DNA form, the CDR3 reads TGTGCCAGCAGTCGCCGGACAGGGGGCGCCGAGGCCCAGTACTTC. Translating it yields CASSRRTGGAEAQYF.

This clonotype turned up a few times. The CDR3 region is CASIQGQGATSEAFF. CDR3 nucleotides: TGTGCCAGCATCCAGGGGCAGGGGGCGACTTCTGAAGCTTTCTTT. The chain carries TRBV6-6 and TRBJ1-1; 8 bases line up with TRBD1. Germline lookup yields CDR1 MNHNY and CDR2 SVGAGI (reference sequence). The V gene end was trimmed by 7 bases and the J gene end by 6 bases; junction bases not matched to a gene: 13. The CDR3 extends over 15 amino acids.

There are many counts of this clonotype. The CDR3 nucleotides read TGTGCCATCAGTGAGTCGGGTGTGGCAGGGTACTCCTACGAGCAGTACTTC. It yields the protein CAISESGVAGYSYEQYF. The rearrangement joins TRBV10-3 to TRBJ2-7; TRBD1 might be the D (5 bases). This CDR3 spans 17 amino acids. Trimming shortened V by 0 bases and J by 0 bases, and 15 bases separated the two germline ends. Germline-derived CDR1 and CDR2 are ENHRY and SYGVKD.

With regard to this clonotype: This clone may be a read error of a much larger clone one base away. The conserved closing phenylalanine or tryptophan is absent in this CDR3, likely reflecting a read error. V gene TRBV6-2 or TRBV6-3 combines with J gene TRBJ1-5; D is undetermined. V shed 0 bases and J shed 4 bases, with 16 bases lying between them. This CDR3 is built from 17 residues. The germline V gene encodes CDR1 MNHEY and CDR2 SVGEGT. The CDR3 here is CASSYSSQYMGNQPQHC. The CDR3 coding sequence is TGTGCCAGCAGTTACTCGAGTCAGTACATGGGTAATCAGCCCCAGCATTGT.